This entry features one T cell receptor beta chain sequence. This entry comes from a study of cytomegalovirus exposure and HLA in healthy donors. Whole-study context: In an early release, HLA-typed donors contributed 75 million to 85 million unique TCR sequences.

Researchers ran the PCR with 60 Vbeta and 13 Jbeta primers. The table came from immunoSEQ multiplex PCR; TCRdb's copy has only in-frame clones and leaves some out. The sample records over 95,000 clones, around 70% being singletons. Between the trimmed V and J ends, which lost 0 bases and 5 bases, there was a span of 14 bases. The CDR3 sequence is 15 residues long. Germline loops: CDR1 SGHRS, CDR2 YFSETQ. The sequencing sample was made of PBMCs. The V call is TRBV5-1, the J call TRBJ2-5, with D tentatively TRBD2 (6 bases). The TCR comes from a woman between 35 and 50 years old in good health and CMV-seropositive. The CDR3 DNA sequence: TGCGCCAGCAGCTTGGAGGCGGGGAGACGGGAGACCCAGTACTTC. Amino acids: CASSLEAGRRETQYF.